Listed here are 18 T cell receptor beta chains from one sample, sequenced in a study of blood T cell repertoires in COVID-19. TCRdb's copy holds only in-frame clones and misses some; the assay was immunoSEQ multiplex PCR. The profile shows under 200,000 clones, around nine tenths of them singletons. The sample taken for sequencing was peripheral blood. These receptors were taken from a woman in her 70s with COVID-19, enrolled during active disease.

The V call is TRBV28, the J call TRBJ1-6; weak D call: TRBD1 (5 bases). The V end lost 2 bases, the J end lost 8 bases, and 13 bases lay between the germline ends. Germline-derived CDR1 and CDR2 are MDHEN and SYDVKM. CDR3 length equals 15 residues. The CDR3 loop is CASSLLSQGDSPLHF. CDR3 DNA: TGTGCCAGCAGTTTACTTTCCCAGGGCGATTCACCCCTCCACTTT.

The gene calls are TRBV5-1 and TRBJ2-7; the match to TRBD2 covers 9 bases. Germline assignment: CDR1 SGHRS and CDR2 YFSETQ. This CDR3 has 15 amino acids. V gave up 4 bases and J gave up 2 bases; unmatched junction bases: 7. The CDR3 DNA follows: TGCGCCAGCAGCGTGAGCGGGGGGCCCCCCTACGAGCAGTACTTC. The encoded protein is CASSVSGGPPYEQYF. Full variable domain (rest looked up from reference TRBV5-1 and TRBJ2-7): KAGVTQTPRYLIKTRGQQVTLSCSPISGHRSVSWYQQTPGQGLQFLFEYFSETQRNKGNFPGRFSGRQFSNSRSEMNVSTLELGDSALYLCASSVSGGPPYEQYFGPGTRLTVT.

CDR3 residues: CASSFGPAGTGGAQYF. As DNA, the CDR3 is TGCGCCAGCAGCTTTGGGCCCGCCGGGACAGGGGGGGCCCAGTACTTC. This chain links TRBV5-1 with TRBJ2-5; 11 bases map to TRBD1. The junction had 12 bases not matched to a gene; V was cut back by 2 bases and J by 9 bases. Germline V gives CDR1 SGHRS, CDR2 YFSETQ. This CDR3 has 16 amino acids.

This chain connects TRBV12-3 or TRBV12-4 to TRBJ1-3, with unresolved D. The ends were cut back, 4 bases at V and 2 bases at J, with 6 bases in the middle. The CDR3 is made up of 13 amino acids. The CDR3 here is CASSYGAGNTIYF. The CDR3 DNA reads as TGTGCCAGCAGTTACGGGGCTGGAAACACCATATATTTT.

Turning to this clone: Likely a read error: the CDR3 ends without its conserved phenylalanine or tryptophan. This chain joins TRBV5-1 and TRBJ1-6, with D perhaps TRBD1 (5 bases). CDR3 length: 13 residues. Germline lookup yields CDR1 SGHRS and CDR2 YFSETQ. V lost 4 bases to trimming and J lost 6 bases, with 8 bases between them. The CDR3 region is CASSQDSNSPLHL. The CDR3 coding sequence is TGCGCCAGCAGCCAAGACAGTAATTCACCCCTCCACCTT.

The CDR3 is CASSLQGSGYTF. Written as DNA, the CDR3 is TGTGCCAGCAGTTTACAGGGTAGTGGCTACACCTTC. The V and J genes are TRBV2 and TRBJ1-2, with D perhaps matching TRBD1 (6 bases). V was shortened by 5 bases and J by 7 bases, with 11 bases between the two germline ends. The germline V gene has CDR1 SNHLY and CDR2 FYNNEI. This CDR3 contains 12 residues. Variable domain in full (rest from reference TRBV2 and TRBJ1-2): EPEVTQTPSHQVTQMGQEVILRCVPISNHLYFYWYRQILGQKVEFLVSFYNNEISEKSEIFDDQFSVERPDGSNFTLKIRSTKLEDSAMYFCASSLQGSGYTFGSGTRLTVV.

For the CDR3, the DNA is TGTGCCAGCAGCTTGGATCCAGGGGCCAGAGAAGCTTTCTTT. Translating gives CASSLDPGAREAFF. The chain uses TRBV5-4 and TRBJ1-1; the D gene is possibly TRBD1 (6 bases). V lost 0 bases, J lost 8 bases, and 14 bases lay in between. The CDR3 sequence is 14 residues long. Germline V gives CDR1 SGHNT, CDR2 YYREEE (reference sequence).

This clone has only one observation. The gene calls are TRBV24-1 and TRBJ2-4; D gene uncertain. V was clipped by 0 bases and J by 0 bases, with 8 bases between them. CDR3 length: 16 residues. In germline, CDR1 is KGHDR, CDR2 SFDVKD. The DNA of the CDR3 is TGTGCCACCAGTGATTTGAGTAGAGTAGCCAAAAACATTCAGTACTTC. It yields the protein CATSDLSRVAKNIQYF.

The chain uses TRBV6-5 and TRBJ1-1; D unclear. V was shortened by 2 bases and J by 3 bases, with 7 bases between the two germline ends. CDR1 MNHEY and CDR2 SVGAGI come from the germline V gene. There are 13 residues in the CDR3. CDR3 loop: CASSYGPDTEAFF. CDR3 DNA sequence: TGTGCCAGCAGTTACGGGCCAGACACTGAAGCTTTCTTT.

The CDR3 nucleotides read TGTGCCAGCAGCCTTAACAGGGGGGGTGGAAACACCATATATTTT. It encodes CASSLNRGGGNTIYF. This rearrangement joins TRBV3-1 (or the pseudogene TRBV3-2) to TRBJ1-3; 8 nucleotides align to TRBD1. Germline V gives CDR1 LGHDT, CDR2 YNNKEL (reference sequence). This CDR3 has 15 residues. V trimming: 4 bases; J trimming: 3 bases; junction bases outside the gene matches: 5.

J is TRBJ2-5 and V is TRBV5-1; 9 nucleotides match TRBD1. The CDR3 is made up of 15 amino acids. The germline CDR1 and CDR2 sequences are SGHRS and YFSETQ. Germline trimming cut 1 base from V and 4 bases from J; bases unmatched to any gene: 5. The CDR3: CASSLTGQGGETQYF. DNA for the CDR3: TGCGCCAGCAGCTTGACGGGACAGGGTGGAGAGACCCAGTACTTC.

This chain uses TRBV30 with TRBJ1-3, with D maybe TRBD1 (5 bases). The CDR3 is made up of 15 amino acids. The germline V gene has CDR1 GTSNPN and CDR2 SVGIG (reference sequence). V was pared by 0 bases and J by 0 bases, with 9 bases between. This CDR3 is CAWSVRRDSGNTIYF. CDR3 in DNA: TGTGCCTGGAGTGTACGCAGGGACTCTGGAAACACCATATATTTT. Full variable domain (remainder filled in from reference TRBV30 and TRBJ1-3): SQTIHQWPATLVQPVGSPLSLECTVEGTSNPNLYWYRQAAGRGLQLLFYSVGIGQISSEVPQNLSASRPQDRQFILSSKKLLLSDSGFYLCAWSVRRDSGNTIYFGEGSWLTVV.

There are a few counts of this clone. The genes are TRBV24-1 and TRBJ1-5, with TRBD1 matching 8 bases. CDR3 length equals 15 residues. Trimming at V came to 5 bases and at J to 6 bases, leaving 8 bases not matched to a gene. Looked up from germline, CDR1 is KGHDR and CDR2 is SFDVKD. CDR3 region: CATSASGGTFQPQHF. CDR3 DNA: TGTGCCACCAGTGCCTCAGGGGGCACCTTTCAGCCCCAGCATTTT.

This clone was counted between two and nine times. This chain links TRBV29-1 with TRBJ1-2; 9 nucleotides agree with TRBD1. Germline V gives CDR1 SQVTM, CDR2 ANQGSEA. The CDR3 runs to 17 residues. The ends lost 5 bases at V and 3 bases at J; junction bases unmatched: 16. The CDR3 reads CSVSLWLGTGRDYGYTF. The CDR3 nucleotides read TGCAGCGTTTCGTTATGGTTGGGGACAGGGAGGGACTATGGCTACACCTTC.

This chain joins TRBV7-9 and TRBJ2-6; maybe TRBD1 (5 bases). Germline V gene lookup returns CDR1 SEHNR and CDR2 FQNEAQ (reference sequence). V shed 5 bases and J shed 0 bases, with 14 bases lying between them. The CDR3 runs 17 residues. The CDR3 DNA sequence: TGTGCCAGCAGCGCACAGGAGCTGGCCTCTGGGGCCAACGTCCTGACTTTC. Encoded protein: CASSAQELASGANVLTF.

V and J are TRBV5-1 and TRBJ2-7, with 10 bases matching TRBD1. This CDR3 has 14 residues. Germline lookup yields CDR1 SGHRS and CDR2 YFSETQ. V lost 3 bases to trimming and J lost 3 bases; unmatched junction nucleotides: 3. The CDR3 DNA reads as TGCGCCAGCAGCTGGGGACAGGGGAACTACGAGCAGTACTTC. This encodes CASSWGQGNYEQYF.

Written as DNA, the CDR3 is TGTGCCAGCTCACCCTCGACAGCGAGCTCCTACAATGAGCAGTTCTTC. This gives the protein CASSPSTASSYNEQFF. The chain couples TRBV18 to TRBJ2-1, with D perhaps TRBD1 (5 bases). This CDR3 is 16 amino acids long. The V end lost 3 bases, the J end lost 0 bases, and 12 bases lay between the germline ends. Germline CDR1 reads KGHSH; CDR2 reads LQKENI.

The gene calls are TRBV3-1 (or the pseudogene TRBV3-2) and TRBJ1-3; the D is unclear. V dropped 1 base and J dropped 0 bases, with 7 bases sitting between them. CDR1 and CDR2 from the germline V gene are LGHDT and YNNKEL (reference sequence). This CDR3 contains 15 residues. The CDR3 is CASSQGANSGNTIYF. The CDR3 nucleotides are TGTGCCAGCAGCCAAGGAGCCAACTCTGGAAACACCATATATTTT.